Following are 2 T cell receptor beta chains from one sample sequenced in a study of CD8+CD57+ T cells in acquired aplastic anemia. CDR3 and TCR beta VDJ profiling relied on a genomic DNA template. MiXCR was run by TCRdb on the reads, yielding one entry per CDR3 protein. The data hold about 220,000 distinct CDR3 sequences, with 34% observed a single time. Sample: sorted CD4+, CD8+, or CD8+CD57+ T cells (not recorded which) from PBMCs. The receptors were sampled from a human donor in good health, serving as a control.

As for this clonotype: One junction end does not reproduce the germline sequence, and a read error may be involved. The rearrangement links TRBV30 to TRBJ1-6, with unresolved D. CDR3 length: 19 residues. Germline CDR1 and CDR2: GTSNPN and SVGIG (reference sequence). The CDR3 region has the DNA TGTGCCTGGAGTGTACGGAGGGCTCCGCTGGCCTCCAATAATTCACCCCTCCACTTT. Its translation is CAWSVRRAPLASNNSPLHF.

This clonotype was recorded many times. The V and J genes are TRBV12-3 or TRBV12-4 and TRBJ2-2; 7 bases fit TRBD1. This CDR3 comprises 14 residues. V gave up 9 bases and J gave up 4 bases; unmatched junction bases: 8. The DNA of the CDR3 is TGTGCCAGTATGAGACAGGGCGGCACCGGGGAGCTGTTTTTT. Its translation is CASMRQGGTGELFF.